Below, 31 T cell receptor beta chains from the same sample are listed, as sequenced in a study of identical twins. TCRdb processed the 5' RACE reads anew with MiXCR; each CDR3 protein has one entry. The data contain about 240,000 distinct CDR3 sequences, 10% to 13% of them singletons. Sequenced sample: memory T cells sorted from blood. The source of these receptors is a man between 50 and 59 years old in good health.

This clonotype was found a few times. The rearrangement links TRBV15 to TRBJ2-1, with 10 bases lining up with TRBD2. Germline trimming cut 0 bases from V and 5 bases from J; bases unmatched to any gene: 16. Looked up from germline, CDR1 is LNHNV and CDR2 is YYDKDF (reference sequence). The CDR3 loop spans 20 amino acids. CDR3: CATSRDFGGSGRPGNNEQFF. CDR3 DNA sequence: TGTGCCACCAGCAGAGATTTTGGGGGTAGCGGGAGGCCGGGTAACAATGAGCAGTTCTTC.

This clonotype was picked up many times. The chain couples TRBV9 to TRBJ2-3, with D tentatively TRBD2 (6 bases). The CDR3 has 16 amino acids. CDR1 and CDR2 from the germline V gene are SGDLS and YYNGEE. Trimming pared 4 bases from V and 3 bases from J, leaving 18 bases between. CDR3 bases: TGTGCCAGCAGCCCCCGGAGGGCTAGCGTTACAGATACGCAGTATTTT. Amino acids: CASSPRRASVTDTQYF.

In this sample, this clonotype turned up many times. The chain couples TRBV5-1 to TRBJ2-1; the match to TRBD2 covers 9 bases. The junction had 6 bases not matched to a gene; V was cut back by 2 bases and J by 6 bases. CDR3 length: 15 amino acids. Germline lookup yields CDR1 SGHRS and CDR2 YFSETQ. CDR3 sequence (DNA): TGCGCCAGCAGCTTAGGCGGGGGGGTCGGCAATGAGCAGTTCTTC. Residues: CASSLGGGVGNEQFF.

The CDR3 DNA sequence: TGTGCCAGCAGCCAAGATGGATATCAGCCCCAGCATTTT. Amino acids: CASSQDGYQPQHF. V is TRBV3-1 and J is TRBJ1-5; the D is unclear. The V end lost 0 bases, the J end lost 5 bases, and 5 bases lay between the germline ends. CDR1 is LGHDT, CDR2 YNNKEL, per germline (reference sequence). This CDR3 spans 13 amino acids.

This clonotype was picked up many times. The V gene is TRBV7-3, the J gene TRBJ2-7; either TRBD1 or TRBD2 may supply D (5 bases each). V lost 5 bases and J 7 bases, leaving 15 bases between the germline ends. The CDR3 is 13 amino acids. Germline V gene data show CDR1 as SGHTA and CDR2 as FQGTGA. CDR3 DNA sequence: TGTGCCAGCAGCCCGGGACGGGAAAGGGAGCAGTACTTC. It specifies CASSPGREREQYF.

This clonotype appeared many times. The chain recombines TRBV4-1 with TRBJ2-1, with TRBD2 matching 7 bases. Trimming took 0 bases from V and 2 from J; bases not matched to a gene: 4. This CDR3 has 16 residues. Germline V CDR1 and CDR2: MGHRA, YSYEKL. As DNA, the CDR3 is TGCGCCAGCAGCCAAGATTGGAGCGGGGCCTACAATGAGCAGTTCTTC. Its protein is CASSQDWSGAYNEQFF.

This clonotype was detected ten times or more. The chain uses TRBV12-3 or TRBV12-4 and TRBJ2-3; possibly TRBD1 for D (6 bases). The CDR3 contains 13 residues. V shed 5 bases and J shed 2 bases, with 8 bases lying between them. In DNA form, the CDR3 reads TGTGCCAGCAGTACAGGGCCCACAGATACGCAGTATTTT. Translated: CASSTGPTDTQYF.

This sequence joins TRBV7-2 and TRBJ2-2, with D hard to call. CDR3 size: 13 residues. In germline, CDR1 is SGHTA, CDR2 FQGNSA. The V end lost 5 bases, the J end lost 5 bases, and 9 bases lay between the germline ends. This CDR3 reads CASSLPPTGELFF. CDR3 DNA sequence: TGTGCCAGCAGCCTCCCCCCGACCGGGGAGCTGTTTTTT.

The genes are TRBV5-1 and TRBJ1-1; no clear D gene. V lost 3 bases to trimming and J lost 11 bases, with 14 bases between them. Germline CDR1 and CDR2: SGHRS and YFSETQ. The CDR3 is 12 amino acids. The CDR3 reads CASSYDPGEAFF. In DNA form, the CDR3 reads TGCGCCAGCAGCTACGATCCCGGTGAGGCTTTCTTT.

The gene calls are TRBV4-2 and TRBJ1-2; perhaps TRBD1 as D (5 bases). The germline V and J ends were trimmed by 0 bases and 6 bases, with 8 bases remaining between them. CDR1 LGHNA and CDR2 YNFKEQ come from the germline V gene. CDR3 length: 13 amino acids. The CDR3 DNA reads as TGTGCCAGCAGCCAAGATCAGGGAAATGGCTACACCTTC. The encoded protein is CASSQDQGNGYTF.

Only a few counts were recorded for this clonotype. This sequence joins TRBV6-1 and TRBJ2-7; 8 bases map to TRBD1. The CDR3 has 14 amino acids. The V gene's germline CDR1 is MNHNS and CDR2 SASEGT. The trim removed 4 bases at V and 4 bases at J, leaving 6 bases unmatched. DNA for the CDR3: TGTGCCAGCAGTGTGGACAGGGAATGGTACGAGCAGTACTTC. Amino acid sequence: CASSVDREWYEQYF.

This clonotype was seen at least ten times. The chain recombines TRBV6-5 with TRBJ2-5; D is ambiguous. CDR3 length: 14 residues. Trimming cost V 0 bases and J 2 bases, with 7 bases left between them. From germline, CDR1 is MNHEY and CDR2 SVGAGI. The chain's CDR3 is CASSYSTLQETQYF. CDR3 in DNA: TGTGCCAGCAGTTACTCGACACTGCAAGAGACCCAGTACTTC.

This rearrangement joins TRBV9 to TRBJ2-1; the match to TRBD2 covers 8 bases. The CDR3 loop spans 15 amino acids. The V segment lost 0 bases and the J segment 2 bases; nucleotides outside the gene matches: 1. The germline V gene encodes CDR1 SGDLS and CDR2 YYNGEE. The CDR3 sequence is CASSVGLAPYNEQFF. For the CDR3, the DNA is TGTGCCAGCAGCGTAGGACTAGCGCCCTACAATGAGCAGTTCTTC.

The V gene is TRBV29-1, the J gene TRBJ2-7; D might be TRBD1 or TRBD2, each matching 5 bases. This CDR3 region has 12 residues. V lost 1 base and J lost 8, with 12 bases in between. In germline, CDR1 is SQVTM, CDR2 ANQGSEA. The CDR3 sequence is CSVEGDRLKQYF. DNA of the CDR3: TGCAGCGTTGAAGGGGACCGACTGAAGCAGTACTTC.

This clonotype was seen repeatedly, ten times or more. The chain has TRBV7-2 and TRBJ1-4; D gene ambiguous. There are 13 residues in the CDR3. Deletions cut 2 bases from V and 2 bases from J, with 3 bases between. Germline loops: CDR1 SGHTA, CDR2 FQGNSA. For the CDR3, the DNA is TGTGCCAGCAGCTTACCGACTAATGAAAAACTGTTTTTT. Protein product: CASSLPTNEKLFF.

This clonotype showed up many times. The rearrangement links TRBV15 to TRBJ2-1; 9 nucleotides line up with TRBD1. Germline V gene data show CDR1 as LNHNV and CDR2 as YYDKDF (reference sequence). The V and J ends lost 0 bases and 8 bases, in that order; junction bases with no gene match: 8. The CDR3 contains 16 residues. The CDR3 DNA follows: TGTGCCACCAGCAGAGACCGGGACAGGGTTGTCCATGAGCAGTTCTTC. Translated: CATSRDRDRVVHEQFF.

In its sample, this clonotype was seen a few times. This chain joins TRBV11-3 and TRBJ2-5; unclear D gene. Germline V CDR1 and CDR2: SGHNT, YENEEA. The CDR3 is 14 amino acids. V lost 1 base and J 3 bases, leaving 9 bases between the germline ends. The CDR3 loop reads CASSLGSGEETQYF. The CDR3, as DNA: TGTGCCAGCAGCTTAGGATCTGGGGAAGAGACCCAGTACTTC.

This clonotype has ten or more counts. CDR3 amino acids: CSASGGTTRNIQYF. CDR3 nucleotide sequence: TGCAGCGCCTCAGGCGGGACTACCAGAAACATTCAGTACTTC. The chain employs TRBV29-1 and TRBJ2-4, with 7 bases aligning to TRBD2. V gave up 7 bases and J gave up 6 bases; unmatched junction bases: 12. Germline lookup yields CDR1 SQVTM and CDR2 ANQGSEA. The CDR3 is 14 amino acids.

This clonotype appeared a few times. V and J are TRBV20-1 and TRBJ1-5, with D tentatively TRBD1 (5 bases). The germline V and J ends were trimmed by 1 base and 0 bases, with 16 bases remaining between them. Looked up from germline, CDR1 is DFQATT and CDR2 is SNEGSKA (reference sequence). This CDR3 is built from 17 residues. CDR3 amino acids: CSARVPGARTSNQPQHF. CDR3 DNA: TGCAGTGCTAGAGTCCCCGGGGCCCGAACTAGCAATCAGCCCCAGCATTTT.

This clonotype was seen many times. This chain connects TRBV5-6 to TRBJ2-7; 11 nucleotides align to TRBD2. The CDR3 has 16 residues. CDR1 is SGHDT, CDR2 YYEEEE, per germline. Trimming cost V 3 bases and J 6 bases; bases outside gene matches: 11. CDR3 sequence reads: CASSSPGGTSGGEQYF. The CDR3 DNA reads TGTGCCAGCAGCTCCCCGGGGGGGACTAGCGGAGGCGAGCAGTACTTC.

This clonotype was picked up a small number of times. V usage is TRBV29-1 and J usage is TRBJ1-2; TRBD1 is a possible D gene (5 bases). The V end was cut by 3 bases, the J end by 8 bases, with 13 bases between. The CDR3 runs 12 residues. Germline values: CDR1 SQVTM, CDR2 ANQGSEA. The CDR3 is CSVDGQGEGYTF. The CDR3, as DNA: TGCAGCGTTGACGGGCAGGGTGAGGGCTACACCTTC.

This clonotype was found a few times. This chain links TRBV5-1 with TRBJ2-2; D is possibly TRBD1 or TRBD2 (5 bases each). V was trimmed by 0 bases and J by 10 bases, leaving 13 bases between them. CDR1 and CDR2 from the germline V gene are SGHRS and YFSETQ. The CDR3 has 14 amino acids. The CDR3 sequence is CASSLDGALMELFF. The CDR3 bases are TGCGCCAGCAGCTTGGACGGGGCTCTAATGGAGCTGTTTTTT.

The rearrangement joins TRBV18 to TRBJ2-5, with 7 bases lining up with TRBD1. Germline V gives CDR1 KGHSH, CDR2 LQKENI. The CDR3 sequence is 15 residues long. The junction had 7 bases not matched to a gene; V was cut back by 1 base and J by 5 bases. For the CDR3, the DNA is TGTGCCAGCTCACCACGAGACAGGGTCCGGGAGACCCAGTACTTC. This gives the protein CASSPRDRVRETQYF.

This clonotype came up a few times. The chain couples TRBV4-3 to TRBJ1-1; D perhaps matches TRBD1 (5 bases). This CDR3 contains 15 residues. V shed 1 base and J shed 5 bases, with 14 bases lying between them. The germline CDR1 and CDR2 sequences are LGHNA and YSLEER. The CDR3 is CASSQGGFGDTEAFF. DNA of the CDR3: TGCGCCAGCAGCCAAGGGGGGTTTGGGGATACTGAAGCTTTCTTT.

This clonotype was counted many times. The chain employs TRBV11-2 and TRBJ1-4; D call uncertain. V was shortened by 2 bases and J by 0 bases, with 10 bases between the two germline ends. The CDR3 spans 16 residues. Germline values: CDR1 SGHAT, CDR2 FQNNGV. CDR3 DNA sequence: TGTGCCAGCAGCTTAATGTTAGGATCAACTAATGAAAAACTGTTTTTT. This codes for CASSLMLGSTNEKLFF.

This clonotype appeared many times. The chain is built from TRBV6-2 or TRBV6-3 and TRBJ1-5; 12 nucleotides agree with TRBD1. This CDR3 has 16 residues. Trimming removed 1 base from V and 7 bases from J; junction bases left unmatched: 5. Looked up from germline, CDR1 is MNHEY and CDR2 is SVGEGT. The CDR3, as DNA: TGTGCCAGCAGTTACTGGGACAGGGGGCGGGAACAGCCCCAGCATTTT. Amino acid sequence: CASSYWDRGREQPQHF.

This clonotype turned up a few times. This sequence joins TRBV12-3 or TRBV12-4 and TRBJ2-4; D may be TRBD1 (5 bases). The CDR3 has 16 amino acids. Trimming pared 2 bases from V and 0 bases from J, leaving 11 bases between. The CDR3: CASSLWGTLAKNIQYF. CDR3 nucleotides: TGTGCCAGCAGTTTATGGGGCACTCTAGCCAAAAACATTCAGTACTTC.

This clonotype was observed at least ten times. This sequence joins TRBV14 and TRBJ1-1, with D unresolved. The CDR3 length is 14 residues. V lost 1 base to trimming and J lost 5 bases, with 11 bases between them. From germline, CDR1 is SGHDN and CDR2 FVKESK. CDR3 DNA sequence: TGTGCCAGCAGCCAAGGGTCGAGAGGAACTGAAGCTTTCTTT. It yields the protein CASSQGSRGTEAFF.

This clonotype was counted many times. The chain couples TRBV4-3 to TRBJ1-6, with a possible D match to TRBD1 (5 bases). The germline CDR1 and CDR2 sequences are LGHNA and YSLEER. The CDR3 has 14 residues. Trimming shortened V by 2 bases and J by 14 bases, and 16 bases separated the two germline ends. In DNA, the CDR3 is TGCGCCAGCAGCCAAAAGCGGGGCGACTTGTCCCTCCACTTT. Translation gives CASSQKRGDLSLHF.

In this sample, this clonotype turned up many times. CDR3 sequence (DNA): TGCAGTGCCGAGGGGCGGGGGGGTCGCAATGAGCAGTTCTTC. Translated: CSAEGRGGRNEQFF. This chain links TRBV20-1 with TRBJ2-1, with TRBD2 matching 9 bases. The V gene end was trimmed by 6 bases and the J gene end by 6 bases; junction bases not matched to a gene: 9. Germline V gene data show CDR1 as DFQATT and CDR2 as SNEGSKA (reference sequence). The CDR3 covers 14 residues.

The chain couples TRBV11-2 to TRBJ1-4; weak D call: TRBD1 (6 bases). This CDR3 spans 15 amino acids. V lost 2 bases, J lost 8 bases, and 15 bases lay in between. Germline V gene data show CDR1 as SGHAT and CDR2 as FQNNGV. This CDR3 is CASSLREGGMEKLFF. The CDR3 DNA sequence: TGTGCCAGCAGCTTAAGGGAAGGGGGAATGGAAAAACTGTTTTTT. Full variable domain (rest looked up from reference TRBV11-2 and TRBJ1-4): EAGVAQSPRYKIIEKRQSVAFWCNPISGHATLYWYQQILGQGPKLLIQFQNNGVVDDSQLPKDRFSAERLKGVDSTLKIQPAKLEDSAVYLCASSLREGGMEKLFFGSGTQLSVL.